What follows are 29 T cell receptor beta chains derived from one specimen sequenced in a study of PD-L1 blockade in urothelial cancer. Only in-frame clones appear in the TCRdb table, and some are missing; sequencing was by immunoSEQ multiplex PCR. The sample contains roughly 49,000 clones, 87% of which appear only once. The specimen was PBMCs, collected around atezolizumab (anti-PD-L1) treatment. Every receptor here comes from a man aged 55 to 70 with urothelial cancer.

The chain carries TRBV27 and TRBJ1-5; 12 nucleotides align to TRBD1. Losses at the gene ends were 8 bases for V and 0 bases for J; bases not matched to a gene: 5. Germline V gene data show CDR1 as MNHEY and CDR2 as SMNVEV (reference sequence). The CDR3 is 16 amino acids. The DNA of the CDR3 is TGTGCCAGCGCCGGGACAGGGGGCTATAGCAATCAGCCCCAGCATTTT. Protein sequence: CASAGTGGYSNQPQHF.

This sequence joins TRBV5-5 and TRBJ1-1; possibly TRBD1 for D (6 bases). CDR3 size: 15 residues. The germline CDR1 and CDR2 sequences are SGHKS and YYEKEE (reference sequence). Trimming took off 2 bases at V and 5 bases at J, with 16 bases between the two ends. This chain's CDR3 is CASSLTGSVGTEAFF. Written as DNA, the CDR3 is TGTGCCAGCAGCTTAACAGGGTCAGTAGGAACTGAAGCTTTCTTT.

V and J are TRBV5-1 and TRBJ2-1, with 10 bases lining up with TRBD1. Germline V lookup: CDR1 SGHRS, CDR2 YFSETQ. Trimming cost V 7 bases and J 8 bases; bases outside gene matches: 9. The CDR3 contains 14 residues. This CDR3 is CASSRDRGQDEQFF. DNA of the CDR3: TGCGCCAGCTCCCGGGACAGGGGTCAGGATGAGCAGTTCTTC.

This chain connects TRBV5-4 to TRBJ1-6; 8 nucleotides line up with TRBD1. CDR1 is SGHNT, CDR2 YYREEE, per germline (reference sequence). This CDR3 has 15 amino acids. V lost 0 bases, J lost 6 bases, and 2 bases stayed unmatched. CDR3 DNA sequence: TGTGCCAGCAGCTTGGACAGGGGGATTAATTCACCCCTCCACTTT. It encodes CASSLDRGINSPLHF.

The V call is TRBV6-5, the J call TRBJ2-1; TRBD2 agrees at 10 bases. This CDR3 spans 15 amino acids. Germline V lookup: CDR1 MNHEY, CDR2 SVGAGI. J lost 4 bases, V lost 5 bases, and 5 bases had no gene match. Here the CDR3 DNA reads TGTGCCAGCAGTCCTAGCGGGGGCCGTTACAATGAGCAGTTCTTC. Protein: CASSPSGGRYNEQFF.

The V call is TRBV4-1, the J call TRBJ2-5; D is ambiguous. V lost 0 bases and J 2 bases, leaving 10 bases between the germline ends. The germline gives CDR1 MGHRA, CDR2 YSYEKL. The CDR3 runs 15 residues. Here the CDR3 reads CASSQDRHSQETQYF. CDR3 nucleotide sequence: TGCGCCAGCAGCCAAGACCGACACTCACAAGAGACCCAGTACTTC.

The chain links TRBV4-1 to TRBJ1-5; 11 nucleotides align to TRBD1. Germline-derived CDR1 and CDR2 are MGHRA and YSYEKL. The CDR3 has 15 amino acids. The V and J ends lost 4 bases and 4 bases, in that order; junction bases with no gene match: 3. CDR3 in DNA: TGCGCCAGCAGCCCTGGGACAGGGGGAAATCAGCCCCAGCATTTT. It specifies CASSPGTGGNQPQHF.

The V and J genes are TRBV9 and TRBJ1-6, with TRBD1 identical over 8 bases. The CDR3 consists of 14 residues. Trimming at V came to 3 bases and at J to 14 bases, leaving 10 bases not matched to a gene. Germline V gives CDR1 SGDLS, CDR2 YYNGEE. In DNA form, the CDR3 reads TGTGCCAGCAGCGCGGGACAGGCCTTTAGGACCCTCCACTTT. Translated, it gives CASSAGQAFRTLHF.

The CDR3 here is CASSQDSLRGGTQYF. The DNA of the CDR3 is TGCGCCAGCAGCCAAGACTCGTTACGGGGGGGTACGCAGTATTTT. The chain recombines TRBV4-1 with TRBJ2-3; 8 positions match TRBD2. The CDR3 extends over 15 amino acids. Germline CDR1 reads MGHRA; CDR2 reads YSYEKL. Germline trimming cut 0 bases from V and 8 bases from J; bases unmatched to any gene: 7.

The chain recombines TRBV28 with TRBJ1-4; D unresolved. Trimming stripped 4 bases from V and 7 bases from J, with 13 bases between. From germline, CDR1 is MDHEN and CDR2 SYDVKM. The CDR3 sequence is 14 residues long. The CDR3 DNA follows: TGTGCCAGCAGTTCCGGGGAGGAGGGTGAAAAACTGTTTTTT. This translates into CASSSGEEGEKLFF.

J is TRBJ2-7 and V is TRBV11-2; 9 bases are a match to TRBD2. V shed 5 bases, J shed 0 bases, and the junction held 8 bases outside the gene matches. The CDR3 spans 16 residues. Germline lookup yields CDR1 SGHAT and CDR2 FQNNGV. CDR3 DNA: TGTGCCAGCAGCCCCGGGGCTAGCGGGGACTCCTACGAGCAGTACTTC. This encodes CASSPGASGDSYEQYF.

This clone was counted once. This chain connects TRBV6-4 to TRBJ1-1, with a possible D match to TRBD1 (6 bases). The CDR3 runs to 14 residues. CDR1 is MRHNA, CDR2 SNTAGT, per germline. V was shortened by 6 bases and J by 1 base, with 12 bases between the two germline ends. CDR3 DNA sequence: TGTGCCAGCAGGATGGGGGCAGGGAACACTGAAGCTTTCTTT. Translating it yields CASRMGAGNTEAFF.

The chain carries TRBV11-2 and TRBJ1-6; perhaps TRBD1 as D (5 bases). CDR1 and CDR2 (germline): SGHAT, FQNNGV. There are 15 residues in the CDR3. With 1 base removed from V and 9 bases from J, the gap between germline ends came to 13 bases. The CDR3 DNA reads TGTGCCAGCAGCTTAGCGGGGGGAACCGGTTCACCCCTCCACTTT. It yields the protein CASSLAGGTGSPLHF. Using reference TRBV11-2 and TRBJ1-6 for the parts outside the CDR3, the full variable domain is EAGVAQSPRYKIIEKRQSVAFWCNPISGHATLYWYQQILGQGPKLLIQFQNNGVVDDSQLPKDRFSAERLKGVDSTLKIQPAKLEDSAVYLCASSLAGGTGSPLHFGNGTRLTVT.

V gene TRBV10-2 combines with J gene TRBJ2-1; 11 nucleotides line up with TRBD2. V lost 3 bases, J lost 6 bases, and 7 bases stayed unmatched. Germline V gene sequence: CDR1 WSHSY, CDR2 SAAADI. CDR3 length: 16 residues. The CDR3 DNA reads TGCGCCAGCAGTGAAGGTGGGCTAGCGGGGGGCAATGAGCAGTTCTTC. The encoded protein is CASSEGGLAGGNEQFF.

The gene calls are TRBV28 and TRBJ1-2, with unresolved D. This CDR3 region has 13 residues. The germline gives CDR1 MDHEN, CDR2 SYDVKM. Trimming took off 2 bases at V and 0 bases at J, with 4 bases between the two ends. The CDR3 DNA is TGTGCCAGCAGTTTAGTAACTAACTATGGCTACACCTTC. This translates into CASSLVTNYGYTF.

The J gene is TRBJ2-7, the V gene TRBV11-3, with D perhaps TRBD1 (5 bases). Trimming removed 5 bases from V and 0 bases from J, with 14 bases in between. CDR1 and CDR2 (germline): SGHNT, YENEEA. This CDR3 has 15 residues. The CDR3 loop reads CASSLQGTLSYEQYF. CDR3 DNA: TGTGCCAGCAGCCTTCAGGGTACCCTCTCCTACGAGCAGTACTTC. Full variable domain (rest looked up from reference TRBV11-3 and TRBJ2-7): EAGVVQSPRYKIIEKKQPVAFWCNPISGHNTLYWYLQNLGQGPELLIRYENEEAVDDSQLPKDRFSAERLKGVDSTLKIQPAELGDSAVYLCASSLQGTLSYEQYFGPGTRLTVT.

This clone appeared a single time. The rearrangement links TRBV2 to TRBJ1-2; D is undetermined. V was shortened by 4 bases and J by 7 bases, with 10 bases between the two germline ends. The CDR3 is 12 residues long. Germline CDR1 and CDR2: SNHLY and FYNNEI. CDR3: CASSVLRGGYTF. As DNA, the CDR3 is TGTGCCAGCAGTGTTCTTCGGGGTGGCTACACCTTC.

This clone was detected once. This chain uses TRBV15 with TRBJ2-7; a possible D gene is TRBD2 (6 bases). This CDR3 is built from 14 residues. V lost 6 bases and J 3 bases, leaving 15 bases between the germline ends. Germline assignment: CDR1 LNHNV and CDR2 YYDKDF (reference sequence). Here the CDR3 reads CATSLGGDYYEQYF. The DNA for the CDR3 is TGTGCCACCAGTCTGGGGGGAGATTACTACGAGCAGTACTTC.

This clone was seen a single time. The rearrangement links TRBV2 to TRBJ2-5, with 14 bases aligning to TRBD2. The CDR3 runs 15 residues. Germline loops: CDR1 SNHLY, CDR2 FYNNEI. V dropped 6 bases and J dropped 5; count of bases not matched to a gene: 5. The CDR3 spells CASSGLAGGRETQYF. The CDR3 DNA is TGTGCCAGCAGCGGACTAGCGGGGGGCCGGGAGACCCAGTACTTC. Full variable domain (missing parts from reference TRBV2 and TRBJ2-5): EPEVTQTPSHQVTQMGQEVILRCVPISNHLYFYWYRQILGQKVEFLVSFYNNEISEKSEIFDDQFSVERPDGSNFTLKIRSTKLEDSAMYFCASSGLAGGRETQYFGPGTRLLVL.

This chain uses TRBV4-2 with TRBJ2-3; possible D gene TRBD2, 5 bases. The V gene lost 4 bases and the J gene lost 5 bases, with 22 bases spanning the gap. The CDR3 covers 17 residues. CDR1 is LGHNA, CDR2 YNFKEQ, per germline. CDR3 sequence reads: CASSRLLSPGEQDTQYF. The CDR3, as DNA: TGTGCCAGCAGCCGACTACTCTCCCCCGGGGAGCAAGATACGCAGTATTTT.

The chain employs TRBV6-7 and TRBJ1-5, with a weak D call TRBD1 (5 bases). TRBV6-7 is classed as an ORF, of uncertain function. This CDR3 contains 12 residues. The V gene lost 8 bases and the J gene lost 4 bases, with 9 bases spanning the gap. As DNA, the CDR3 is TGTGCCAGCCTCAGGGAAAATCAGCCCCAGCATTTT. Amino acid sequence: CASLRENQPQHF.

The chain combines TRBV6-6 with TRBJ1-2; 10 nucleotides match TRBD1. The V and J ends lost 1 base and 8 bases, in that order; junction bases with no gene match: 4. CDR1 is MNHNY, CDR2 SVGAGI, per germline (reference sequence). The CDR3 sequence is 14 residues long. CDR3 nucleotide sequence: TGTGCCAGCAGTTACTTGGACAGGGGGATCGGCTACACCTTC. Translation: CASSYLDRGIGYTF.

The genes are TRBV5-1 and TRBJ2-2; D is perhaps TRBD2 (5 bases). The germline V gene encodes CDR1 SGHRS and CDR2 YFSETQ. V lost 4 bases and J lost 6, with 13 bases in between. The CDR3 has 14 residues. The CDR3, as DNA: TGCGCCAGCAGCAGGCTAGCTGAGGCCGGGGAGCTGTTTTTT. Translated, it gives CASSRLAEAGELFF.

The chain carries TRBV18 and TRBJ2-7; no clear D gene. Per the germline V gene, CDR1 is KGHSH and CDR2 is LQKENI. Trimming removed 3 bases at V and 2 bases at J, with 14 bases between. The CDR3 length is 15 residues. As DNA, the CDR3 is TGTGCCAGCTCACCGACGGCAGGTAGGCCCTACGAGCAGTACTTC. Translating it yields CASSPTAGRPYEQYF. Based on the CDR3 plus reference TRBV18 and TRBJ2-7, the full variable domain is NAGVMQNPRHLVRRRGQEARLRCSPMKGHSHVYWYRQLPEEGLKFMVYLQKENIIDESGMPKERFSAEFPKEGPSILRIQQVVRGDSAAYFCASSPTAGRPYEQYFGPGTRLTVT.

This chain links TRBV25-1 with TRBJ2-5, with D possibly TRBD1 on 5 matching bases. CDR3 length: 15 amino acids. The V and J ends lost 1 base and 3 bases respectively, with 12 bases between them. Germline loops: CDR1 MGHDK, CDR2 SYGVNS. CDR3 in DNA: TGTGCCAGCAGTGAATCTCATCAGGGTAAAGAGACCCAGTACTTC. This sequence encodes CASSESHQGKETQYF.

The chain recombines TRBV18 with TRBJ2-2; D ambiguous. This CDR3 region has 16 residues. V was pared by 1 base and J by 2 bases, with 11 bases between. Per the germline V gene, CDR1 is KGHSH and CDR2 is LQKENI. This chain's CDR3 is CASSPQISFNTGELFF. DNA of the CDR3: TGTGCCAGCTCACCACAGATTAGCTTTAACACCGGGGAGCTGTTTTTT.

This clone was counted once. This sequence joins TRBV19 and TRBJ2-1, with D possibly being TRBD2 (6 bases). Deletions cut 0 bases from V and 7 bases from J, with 13 bases between. The germline gives CDR1 LNHDA, CDR2 SQIVND (reference sequence). The CDR3 is 15 residues long. The CDR3 is CASSIDQVGGNEQFF. Written as DNA, the CDR3 is TGTGCCAGTAGTATAGATCAAGTAGGAGGGAATGAGCAGTTCTTC.

The J gene is TRBJ2-7, the V gene TRBV7-8, with a possible D match to TRBD2 (7 bases). The ends were cut back, 6 bases at V and 3 bases at J, with 15 bases in the middle. This CDR3 spans 14 amino acids. Looked up from germline, CDR1 is SGHVS and CDR2 is FQNEAQ. In nucleotides, the CDR3 is TGTGCCAGCAGGGAAGGCGGGGGACACTACGAGCAGTACTTC. Encoded protein: CASREGGGHYEQYF.

This chain joins TRBV6-5 and TRBJ1-6; D is perhaps TRBD1 (6 bases). Germline V gene sequence: CDR1 MNHEY, CDR2 SVGAGI. The CDR3 contains 16 residues. V was clipped by 2 bases and J by 3 bases, with 11 bases between them. CDR3 sequence: CASSYGDRLYNSPLHF. DNA of the CDR3: TGTGCCAGCAGTTACGGCGACAGGCTCTATAATTCACCCCTCCACTTT.